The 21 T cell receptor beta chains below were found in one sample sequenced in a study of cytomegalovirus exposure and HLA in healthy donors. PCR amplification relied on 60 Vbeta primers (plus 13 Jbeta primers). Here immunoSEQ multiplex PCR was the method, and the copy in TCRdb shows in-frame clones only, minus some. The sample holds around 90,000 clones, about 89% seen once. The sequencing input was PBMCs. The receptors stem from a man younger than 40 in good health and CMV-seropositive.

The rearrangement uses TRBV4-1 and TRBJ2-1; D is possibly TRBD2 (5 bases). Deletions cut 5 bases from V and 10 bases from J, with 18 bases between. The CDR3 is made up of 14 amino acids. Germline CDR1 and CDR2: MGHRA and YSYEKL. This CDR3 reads CASSARTRSNEQFF. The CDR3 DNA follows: TGCGCCAGCAGCGCCCGGACTCGATCGAACGAGCAGTTCTTC.

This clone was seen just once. The CDR3 spells CASSEYGRMSGTRNTIYF. CDR3 nucleotide sequence: TGTGCCAGCAGTGAATATGGGCGTATGAGCGGAACCAGAAACACCATATATTTT. The V gene is TRBV25-1, the J gene TRBJ1-3; D uncertain. This CDR3 comprises 18 residues. The V end lost 0 bases, the J end lost 5 bases, and 20 bases lay between the germline ends. Per the germline V gene, CDR1 is MGHDK and CDR2 is SYGVNS. Together with reference TRBV25-1 and TRBJ1-3, the CDR3 gives the full variable domain: EADIYQTPRYLVIGTGKKITLECSQTMGHDKMYWYQQDPGMELHLIHYSYGVNSTEKGDLSSESTVSRIRTEHFPLTLESARPSHTSQYLCASSEYGRMSGTRNTIYFGEGSWLTVV.

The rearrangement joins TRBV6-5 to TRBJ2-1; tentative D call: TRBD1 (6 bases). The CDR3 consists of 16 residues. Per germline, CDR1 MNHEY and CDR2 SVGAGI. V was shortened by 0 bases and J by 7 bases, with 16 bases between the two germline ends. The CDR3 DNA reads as TGTGCCAGCAGTTACTCGACAGGCGCTCGCTTGAATGAGCAGTTCTTC. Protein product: CASSYSTGARLNEQFF.

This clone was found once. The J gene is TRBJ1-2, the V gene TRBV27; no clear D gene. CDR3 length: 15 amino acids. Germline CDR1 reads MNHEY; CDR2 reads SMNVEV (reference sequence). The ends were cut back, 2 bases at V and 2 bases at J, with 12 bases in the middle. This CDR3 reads CASSLKREANYGYTF. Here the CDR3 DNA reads TGTGCCAGCAGTTTAAAGAGGGAGGCAAACTATGGCTACACCTTC.

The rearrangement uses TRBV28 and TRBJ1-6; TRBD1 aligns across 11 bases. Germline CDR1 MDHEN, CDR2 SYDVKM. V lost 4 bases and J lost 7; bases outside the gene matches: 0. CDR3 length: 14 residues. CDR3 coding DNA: TGTGCCAGCAGTTGGGACAGGGGGAATTCACCCCTCCACTTT. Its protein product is CASSWDRGNSPLHF.

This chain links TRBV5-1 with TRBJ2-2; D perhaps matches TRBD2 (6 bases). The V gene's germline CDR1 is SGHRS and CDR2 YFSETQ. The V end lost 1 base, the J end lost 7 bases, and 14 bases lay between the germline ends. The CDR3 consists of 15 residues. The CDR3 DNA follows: TGCGCCAGCAGCTTGTTCGGCGGAGGGGACGGGGAGCTGTTTTTT. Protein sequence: CASSLFGGGDGELFF.

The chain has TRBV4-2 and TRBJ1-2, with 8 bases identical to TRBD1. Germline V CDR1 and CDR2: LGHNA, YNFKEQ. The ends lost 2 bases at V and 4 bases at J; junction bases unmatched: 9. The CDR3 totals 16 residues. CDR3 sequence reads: CASSQLQTGVVYGYTF. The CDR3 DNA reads TGTGCCAGCAGCCAACTTCAGACAGGGGTAGTCTATGGCTACACCTTC.

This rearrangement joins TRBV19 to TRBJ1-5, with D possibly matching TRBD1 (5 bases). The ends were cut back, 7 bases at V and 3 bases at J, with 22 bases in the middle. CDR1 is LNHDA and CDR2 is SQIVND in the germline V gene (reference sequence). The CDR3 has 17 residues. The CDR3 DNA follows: TGTGCCAGTACCCGCAGACAGATACAATTACTCAATCAGCCCCAGCATTTT. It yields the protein CASTRRQIQLLNQPQHF. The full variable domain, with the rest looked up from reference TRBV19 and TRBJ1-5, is DGGITQSPKYLFRKEGQNVTLSCEQNLNHDAMYWYRQDPGQGLRLIYYSQIVNDFQKGDIAEGYSVSREKKESFPLTVTSAQKNPTAFYLCASTRRQIQLLNQPQHFGDGTRLSIL.

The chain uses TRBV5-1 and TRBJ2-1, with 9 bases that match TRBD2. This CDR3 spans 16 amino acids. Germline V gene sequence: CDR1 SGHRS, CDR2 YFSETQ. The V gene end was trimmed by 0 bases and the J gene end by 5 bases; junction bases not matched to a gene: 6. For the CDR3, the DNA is TGCGCCAGCAGCTTGGGGGCGGGAGGGCCGAACAATGAGCAGTTCTTC. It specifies CASSLGAGGPNNEQFF.

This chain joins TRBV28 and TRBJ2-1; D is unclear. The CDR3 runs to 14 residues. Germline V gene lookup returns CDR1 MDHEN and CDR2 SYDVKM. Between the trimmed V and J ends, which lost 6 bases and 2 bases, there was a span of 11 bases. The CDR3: CASSPGWTYNEQFF. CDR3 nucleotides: TGTGCCAGCAGCCCAGGTTGGACCTACAATGAGCAGTTCTTC.

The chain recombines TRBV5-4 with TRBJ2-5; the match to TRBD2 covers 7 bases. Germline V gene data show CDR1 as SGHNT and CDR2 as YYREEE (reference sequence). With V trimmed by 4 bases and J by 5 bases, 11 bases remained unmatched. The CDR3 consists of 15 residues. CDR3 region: CASSQNSGGRETQYF. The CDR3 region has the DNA TGTGCCAGCAGCCAAAACTCGGGGGGTAGGGAGACCCAGTACTTC.

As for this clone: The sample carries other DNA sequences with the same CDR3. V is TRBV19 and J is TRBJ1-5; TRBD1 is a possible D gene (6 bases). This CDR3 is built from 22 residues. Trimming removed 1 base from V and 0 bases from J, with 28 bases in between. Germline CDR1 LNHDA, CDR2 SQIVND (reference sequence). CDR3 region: CASSIVRPRDNALLYSNQPQHF. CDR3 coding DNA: TGTGCCAGTAGTATAGTCAGGCCTCGGGACAATGCGTTACTATATAGCAATCAGCCCCAGCATTTT. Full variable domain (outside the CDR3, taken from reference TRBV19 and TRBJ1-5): DGGITQSPKYLFRKEGQNVTLSCEQNLNHDAMYWYRQDPGQGLRLIYYSQIVNDFQKGDIAEGYSVSREKKESFPLTVTSAQKNPTAFYLCASSIVRPRDNALLYSNQPQHFGDGTRLSIL.

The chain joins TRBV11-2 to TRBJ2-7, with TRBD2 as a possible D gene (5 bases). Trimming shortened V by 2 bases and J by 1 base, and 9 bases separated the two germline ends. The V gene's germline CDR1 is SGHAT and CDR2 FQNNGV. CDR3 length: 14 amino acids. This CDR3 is CASSLQRTSYEQYF. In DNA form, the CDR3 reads TGTGCCAGCAGCTTACAACGGACTTCCTACGAGCAGTACTTC.

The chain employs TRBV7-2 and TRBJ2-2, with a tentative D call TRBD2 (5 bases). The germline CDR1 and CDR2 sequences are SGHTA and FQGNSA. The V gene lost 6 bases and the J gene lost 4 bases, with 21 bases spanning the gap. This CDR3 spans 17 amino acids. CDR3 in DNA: TGTGCCAGCAGAGCCCTCTTTGCGGGTTTCCCCACCGGGGAGCTGTTTTTT. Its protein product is CASRALFAGFPTGELFF.

CDR3 sequence: CASSLRAGGDHNEQFF. CDR3 DNA: TGTGCCAGCAGCTTAAGAGCGGGAGGAGACCACAATGAGCAGTTCTTC. The J gene is TRBJ2-1, the V gene TRBV7-6; TRBD2 aligns across 9 bases. Germline CDR1 and CDR2: SGHVS and FNYEAQ. The ends lost 2 bases at V and 5 bases at J; junction bases unmatched: 7. This CDR3 is built from 16 residues.

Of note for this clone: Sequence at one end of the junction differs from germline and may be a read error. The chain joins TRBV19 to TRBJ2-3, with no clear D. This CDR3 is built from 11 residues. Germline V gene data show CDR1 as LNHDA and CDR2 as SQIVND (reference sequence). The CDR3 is CASSSRDTQYF. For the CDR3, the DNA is TGTGCCAGTAGTAGCAGAGATACGCAGTATTTT. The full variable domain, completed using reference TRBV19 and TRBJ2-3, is DGGITQSPKYLFRKEGQNVTLSCEQNLNHDAMYWYRQDPGQGLRLIYYSQIVNDFQKGDIAEGYSVSREKKESFPLTVTSAQKNPTAFYLCASSSRDTQYFGPGTRLTVL.

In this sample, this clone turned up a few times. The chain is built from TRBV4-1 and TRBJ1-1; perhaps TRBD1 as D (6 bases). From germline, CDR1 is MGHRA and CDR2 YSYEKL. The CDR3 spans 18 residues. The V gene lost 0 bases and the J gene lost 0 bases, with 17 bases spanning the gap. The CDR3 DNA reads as TGCGCCAGCAGCCAAGAGTTCCTCCTACAGGGAATGAACACTGAAGCTTTCTTT. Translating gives CASSQEFLLQGMNTEAFF.

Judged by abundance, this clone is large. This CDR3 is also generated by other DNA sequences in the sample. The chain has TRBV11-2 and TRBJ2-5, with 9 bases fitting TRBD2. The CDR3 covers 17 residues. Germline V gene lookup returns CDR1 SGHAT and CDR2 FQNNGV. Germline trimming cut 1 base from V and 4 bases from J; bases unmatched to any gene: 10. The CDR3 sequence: CASSLVSPAGGPETQYF. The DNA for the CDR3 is TGTGCCAGCAGCTTAGTATCGCCAGCGGGAGGCCCAGAGACCCAGTACTTC.

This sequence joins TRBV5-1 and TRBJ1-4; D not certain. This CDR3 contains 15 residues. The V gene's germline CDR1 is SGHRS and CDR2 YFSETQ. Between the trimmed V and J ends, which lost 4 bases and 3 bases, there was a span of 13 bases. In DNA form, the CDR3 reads TGCGCCAGCAGCACCCTGGGCCCGTCTAATGAAAAACTGTTTTTT. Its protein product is CASSTLGPSNEKLFF.

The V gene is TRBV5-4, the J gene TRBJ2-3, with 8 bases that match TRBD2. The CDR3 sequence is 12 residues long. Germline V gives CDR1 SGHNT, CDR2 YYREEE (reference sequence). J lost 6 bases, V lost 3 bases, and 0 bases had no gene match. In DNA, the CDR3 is TGTGCCAGCAGCTCGGGGGGGGATACGCAGTATTTT. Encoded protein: CASSSGGDTQYF.

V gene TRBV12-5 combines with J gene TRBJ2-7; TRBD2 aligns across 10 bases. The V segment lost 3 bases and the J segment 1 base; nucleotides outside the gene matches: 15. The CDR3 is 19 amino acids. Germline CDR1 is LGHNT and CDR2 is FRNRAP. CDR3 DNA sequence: TGTGCTAGTGGTTTCTCCACAAAGCGGGAGGGCCTCGAATCCTACGAGCAGTACTTC. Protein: CASGFSTKREGLESYEQYF.